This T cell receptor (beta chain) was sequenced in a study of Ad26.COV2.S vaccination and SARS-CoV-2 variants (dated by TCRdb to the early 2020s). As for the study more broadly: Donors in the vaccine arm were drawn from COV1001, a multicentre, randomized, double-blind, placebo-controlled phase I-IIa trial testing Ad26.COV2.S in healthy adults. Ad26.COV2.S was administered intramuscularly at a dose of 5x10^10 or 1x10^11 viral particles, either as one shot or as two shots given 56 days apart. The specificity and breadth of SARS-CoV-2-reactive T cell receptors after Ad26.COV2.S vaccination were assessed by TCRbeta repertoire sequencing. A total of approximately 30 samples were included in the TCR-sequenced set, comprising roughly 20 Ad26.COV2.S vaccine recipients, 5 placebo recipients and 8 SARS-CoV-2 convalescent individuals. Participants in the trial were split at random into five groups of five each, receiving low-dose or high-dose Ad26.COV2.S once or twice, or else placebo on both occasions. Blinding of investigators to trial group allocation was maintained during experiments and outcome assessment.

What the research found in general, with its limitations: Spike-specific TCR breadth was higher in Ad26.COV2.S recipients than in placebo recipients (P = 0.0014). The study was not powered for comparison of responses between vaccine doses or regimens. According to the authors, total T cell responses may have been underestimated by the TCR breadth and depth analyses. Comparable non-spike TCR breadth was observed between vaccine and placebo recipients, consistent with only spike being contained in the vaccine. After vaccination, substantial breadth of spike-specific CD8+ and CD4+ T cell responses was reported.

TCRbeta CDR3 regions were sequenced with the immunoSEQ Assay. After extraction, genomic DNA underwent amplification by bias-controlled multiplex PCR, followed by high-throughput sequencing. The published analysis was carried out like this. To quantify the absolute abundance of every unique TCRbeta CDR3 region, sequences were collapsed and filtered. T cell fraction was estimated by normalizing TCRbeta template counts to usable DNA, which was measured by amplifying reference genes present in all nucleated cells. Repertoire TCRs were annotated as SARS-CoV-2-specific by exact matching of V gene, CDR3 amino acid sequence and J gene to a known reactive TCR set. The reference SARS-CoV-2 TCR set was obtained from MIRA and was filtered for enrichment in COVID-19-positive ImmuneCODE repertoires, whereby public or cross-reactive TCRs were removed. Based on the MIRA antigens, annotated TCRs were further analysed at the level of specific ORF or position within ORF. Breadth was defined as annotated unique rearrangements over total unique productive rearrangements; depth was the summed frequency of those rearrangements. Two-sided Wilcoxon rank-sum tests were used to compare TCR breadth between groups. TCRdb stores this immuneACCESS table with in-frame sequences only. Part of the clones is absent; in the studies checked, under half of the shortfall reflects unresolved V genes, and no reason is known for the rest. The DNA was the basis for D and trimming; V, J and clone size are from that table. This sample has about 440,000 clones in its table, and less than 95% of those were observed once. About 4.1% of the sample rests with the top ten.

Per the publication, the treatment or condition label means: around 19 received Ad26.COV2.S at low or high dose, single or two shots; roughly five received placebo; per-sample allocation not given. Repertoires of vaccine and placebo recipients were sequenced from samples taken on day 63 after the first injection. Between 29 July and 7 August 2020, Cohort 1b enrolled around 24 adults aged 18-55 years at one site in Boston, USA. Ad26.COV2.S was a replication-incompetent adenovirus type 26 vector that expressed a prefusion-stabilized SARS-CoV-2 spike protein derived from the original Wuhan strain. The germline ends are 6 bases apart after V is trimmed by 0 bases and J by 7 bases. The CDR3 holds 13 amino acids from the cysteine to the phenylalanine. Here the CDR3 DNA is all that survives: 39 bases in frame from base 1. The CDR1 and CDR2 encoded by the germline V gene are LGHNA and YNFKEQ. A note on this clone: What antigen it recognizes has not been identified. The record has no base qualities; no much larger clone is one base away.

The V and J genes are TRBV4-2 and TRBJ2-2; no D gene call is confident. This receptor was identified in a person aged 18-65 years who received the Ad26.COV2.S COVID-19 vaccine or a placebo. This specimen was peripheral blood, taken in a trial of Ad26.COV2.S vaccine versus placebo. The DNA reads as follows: TGTGCCAGCAGCCAAGACATGGGCGGGGAGCTGTTTTTT. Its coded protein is CASSQDMGGELFF.